This TCR beta chain was identified during a study of vaccination effects on CD4 cells after COVID-19. Whole-study findings and limits: Marked clonal contraction was seen late after vaccination (in both infection- and vaccine-induced clones).

As concerns this clone: The antigen is not known.

Viral peptide pools were used in the ViraFEST assay to expand antigen-specific CD4+ T cells, and sequencing came afterward. It was after nine to ten days of culture that CD4+ T cells were isolated. In the vaccine recipients, nucleocapsid antibodies were negative and there was no prior SARS-CoV-2 infection. Each culture had half its medium swapped for IL-2 medium on days 3 and 7. The repertoire was sequenced with immunoSEQ multiplex PCR; TCRdb's copy has only in-frame clones and lacks some. Here the sample spans about 54,000 clones, roughly 80% being singletons. The length of the CDR3 is 18 residues. Between the trimmed V and J ends, which lost 2 bases and 4 bases, there was a span of 24 bases. The V gene's germline CDR1 is GTSNPN and CDR2 SVGIG (reference sequence).

This rearrangement joins TRBV30 to TRBJ1-3; D is unresolved. The sample here was CD4+ T cells from PBMCs cultured with HCoV-229E spike peptides, taken before COVID-19 vaccination. This clonotype was sampled from a human donor who received a COVID-19 vaccine. The CDR3 DNA sequence: TGTGCCTGGAGTCGCGACCTGACCGAGGGATTTGCGGGAAACACCATATATTTT. The encoded protein is CAWSRDLTEGFAGNTIYF.